This T cell receptor beta chain was identified during a study of T cell responses to AZD1222 COVID-19 vaccine (dated by TCRdb to about 2021). Notes on the research overall: AZD1222 recipients whose second dose came at about 4 weeks and those whose second dose came at about 12 weeks were combined into one group, since spike-specific TCR depth and breadth did not differ between the two schedules. TCR sequencing was performed for 233 trial participants, of whom roughly 200 were given two doses of AZD1222 and around 25 were given two doses of MenACWY control vaccine. Trial participants were enrolled by age into 18-55, 56-69 and 70-plus year subgroups, with around 150, 28 and 57 TCR-sequenced participants respectively. On the study overall, not on this receptor specifically: A significant rise in spike-specific TCR breadth and depth was observed after two AZD1222 doses relative to day 0 and relative to MenACWY recipients. Because no day 14 peak-response samples were available, the repertoires could be characterized only after the peak T cell response. The whole spike protein was spanned by vaccine-associated CD4 TCRs, and dominant responses were seen in regions 160-218 and 743-854. The 56-69-year group was small, and its depth increase did not reach significance, likely because of low power. Participants were mostly white British, with more females than males. The authors suggested clonal diversity may have been underestimated. Conclusions about previously exposed vaccinees are limited, since just five to seven AZD1222 recipients were seropositive for SARS-CoV-2 at baseline. Nearly half of unique spike-specific TCRs reportedly recognized epitopes outside regions mutated in the B.1.351 and B.1.1.7 variants.

The intended sense of this specimen's time point label: baseline before first vaccination. Vaccinee samples came from UK trials COV001 and COV002, including a single-blind randomized controlled phase 2/3 trial of AZD1222 (ChAdOx1 nCoV-19) in healthy adults. For TCRbeta chain sequencing, PBMC samples from trial participants were taken at day 0 and at day 28 after the second dose. The CDR3 regions of human TCRbeta chains were analyzed by immunosequencing. Per the authors' processing: Repertoire TCRs were matched against a reference library of SARS-CoV-2-specific TCRs generated with the MIRA antigen-specificity platform. Breadth was defined as the fraction of unique TCRs that were SARS-CoV-2-associated. Depth was defined as the fraction of total T cells that were SARS-CoV-2-associated. Each spike-specific TCR was assigned to its reactive spike region and to a CD4 or CD8 class using the MIRA data. Log10-transformed breadth and depth values were compared by one-way ANOVA with Sidak's multiple comparisons tests. What TCRdb holds here is the immuneACCESS table cut down to in-frame rearrangements. Part of the clones is not present; checked against another copy, under half of the missing clones reflect an unresolved V gene, and the others are unexplained. That table supplies the V and J calls and clone size; D and trimming were determined from the DNA. The sample table records 100,000 to 120,000 clones; 70% to 90% of these occur just once. Around 3.2% of the sample lies in the top ten.

In regard to this clone: Its antigen is still unknown. Base qualities are missing; no much larger clone stands one base away.

Source: peripheral blood, taken on day 0 of AZD1222 vaccination. This TCR derives from an adult in good health.

The CDR3 region has the sequence CASSSSLSGGELFF. The DNA reads as follows: TGTGCCAGCAGTTCTAGTCTTTCGGGCGGGGAGCTGTTTTTT. The rearrangement combines TRBV27 with TRBJ2-2; too little of a D gene remains to name it. From the cysteine through the phenylalanine, the CDR3 covers 14 amino acids. Left in the record is the CDR3 DNA by itself, 42 bases read in frame from the first base. CDR1 MNHEY and CDR2 SMNVEV are derived from the germline V gene (reference sequence). The germline ends are 13 bases apart after V is trimmed by 4 bases and J by 7 bases.